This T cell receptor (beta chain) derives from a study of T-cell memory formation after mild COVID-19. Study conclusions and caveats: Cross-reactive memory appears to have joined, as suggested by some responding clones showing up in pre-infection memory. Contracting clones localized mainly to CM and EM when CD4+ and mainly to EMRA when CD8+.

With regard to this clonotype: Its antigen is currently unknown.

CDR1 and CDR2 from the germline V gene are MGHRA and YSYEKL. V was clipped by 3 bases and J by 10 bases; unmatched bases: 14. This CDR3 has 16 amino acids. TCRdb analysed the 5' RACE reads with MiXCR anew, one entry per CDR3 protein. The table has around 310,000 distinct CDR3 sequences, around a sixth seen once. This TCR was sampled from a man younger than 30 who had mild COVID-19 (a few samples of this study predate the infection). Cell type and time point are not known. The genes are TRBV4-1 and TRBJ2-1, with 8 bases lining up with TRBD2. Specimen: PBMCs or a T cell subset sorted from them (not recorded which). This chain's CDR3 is CASSQDGLAPQVEQFF. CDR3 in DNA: TGCGCCAGCAGCCAGGACGGACTAGCCCCTCAAGTCGAGCAGTTCTTC.